This T cell receptor beta chain emerged from a study of T cells in Graves' hyperthyroidism and ophthalmopathy. Study overall: Sampling of peripheral blood happened at initial diagnosis, prior to any treatment.

TCR beta CDR3 sequences were amplified from RNA transcripts. First-round RT-PCR with HTBI primers amplified the TCR CDR3 region. TCRdb reanalysed the multiplex PCR reads using MiXCR and keeps one entry per CDR3 protein. The table records roughly 400,000 distinct CDR3 sequences, over 13% of them present only once. Trimming cost V 3 bases and J 9 bases, with 7 bases left between them. CDR3 length: 11 amino acids. Germline V lookup: CDR1 SGDLS, CDR2 YYNGEE. Individuals with ophthalmopathy presented a Clinical Activity Score of at least 3, a NOSPECS grade of at least 4 and a duration under 3 months. Uncontrolled infection, other autoimmune disease, pregnancy or lactation excluded patients.

Sequencing used blood. The origin of this receptor is a man in his forties or fifties with Graves' ophthalmopathy. The chain joins TRBV9 to TRBJ2-1; D may be TRBD2 (5 bases). The DNA for the CDR3 is TGTGCCAGCAGCGGGAGGAGTGAGCAGTTCTTC. This codes for CASSGRSEQFF.